Listed below are T cell receptor beta chains from one sample, sequenced in a study of blood T cells in healthy people across ages. Via MiXCR, TCRdb re-called the 5' RACE reads, giving one row per CDR3 protein. The sample consists of hundreds of thousands of distinct CDR3 sequences, about a fifth of them appearing once. Sequenced input: blood. The receptor set was obtained from a man in his sixties or seventies in good health. Each CDR3 is given without its conserved first and last residue. Clone size is given for some rows only: seen once, a few or many times, or a class if the clone is expanded.

V gene: TRBV19; clone size: once; CDR3 protein: ASSPQVGTNIQY
V gene: TRBV5-1; clone size: few; CDR3 protein: ASSLLGDRPNIQY
V gene: TRBV11-2; clone size: few; CDR3 protein: ASSPEVINTGELF
V gene: TRBV7-8; clone size: few; CDR3 protein: ASGPFPPGQGQETQY
V gene: TRBV25-1; clone size: NA; CDR3 protein: ASSSPVGAGAPLSTDTQY
V gene: TRBV11-3; clone size: NA; CDR3 protein: ASSLDRGRGPNNEQF
V gene: TRBV13; clone size: few; CDR3 protein: ASSFGGNEAF
V gene: TRBV12-3/TRBV12-4; clone size: few; CDR3 protein: ASLTDSANYGYT
V gene: TRBV3-1; clone size: few; CDR3 protein: ASQLRGGYNEQF
V gene: TRBV20-1; clone size: few; CDR3 protein: SARDLGSGTDTQY
V gene: TRBV20-1; clone size: NA; CDR3 protein: SAAPNRVVNRPQH
V gene: TRBV5-1; clone size: NA; CDR3 protein: ASSLYGALTGGPSKNEQF
V gene: TRBV9; clone size: few; CDR3 protein: ASSTAGTSGRNEQF
V gene: TRBV20-1; clone size: NA; CDR3 protein: SARVLGRGASTDTQY
V gene: TRBV6-2/TRBV6-3; clone size: NA; CDR3 protein: ASRDLAGGNTGELF
V gene: TRBV5-1; clone size: NA; CDR3 protein: ATRLAQGSYNEQF
V gene: TRBV5-6; clone size: many; CDR3 protein: ASSMTASNQPQH
V gene: TRBV6-5; clone size: NA; CDR3 protein: ASSPWTSGGRKTQY
V gene: TRBV7-2; clone size: NA; CDR3 protein: ASSLAGTSGGAYNEQF
V gene: TRBV20-1; clone size: NA; CDR3 protein: SARDLKGMNTEAF
V gene: TRBV20-1; clone size: NA; CDR3 protein: SAARSGAGERF
V gene: TRBV5-1; clone size: many; CDR3 protein: ASSLVGQGAGGYT
V gene: TRBV21-1; clone size: NA; CDR3 protein: ASASTRIGGSTDTQY
V gene: TRBV20-1; clone size: many; CDR3 protein: SARDFLTDTQY
V gene: TRBV27; clone size: few; CDR3 protein: ASSSSDGYEQY
V gene: TRBV9; clone size: few; CDR3 protein: ASRGGLANEQF
V gene: TRBV14; clone size: NA; CDR3 protein: ASSQADRVYYGYT
V gene: TRBV6-5; clone size: few; CDR3 protein: ASSWGREQY
V gene: TRBV15; clone size: NA; CDR3 protein: ATSSQLADVYNEQF
V gene: TRBV5-1; clone size: NA; CDR3 protein: ASSPSPGPHLSSYEQY
V gene: TRBV11-2; clone size: few; CDR3 protein: ASSSVGKETQY
V gene: TRBV7-2; clone size: few; CDR3 protein: ASSSGLADTDTQY
V gene: TRBV19; clone size: NA; CDR3 protein: ASSSRGYSYEQY
V gene: TRBV5-6; clone size: many; CDR3 protein: ASSSGTVRGERY
V gene: TRBV6-6; clone size: few; CDR3 protein: AIQRGGYNEQF
V gene: TRBV7-9; clone size: few; CDR3 protein: ASFRVGHLGTEAF
V gene: TRBV12-3/TRBV12-4; clone size: many; CDR3 protein: ASSFSDRLYEQY
V gene: TRBV12-3/TRBV12-4; clone size: few; CDR3 protein: ASSLGDLAGPPDEQY
V gene: TRBV6-5; clone size: NA; CDR3 protein: ASSRQGARSDTQY
V gene: TRBV5-1; clone size: NA; CDR3 protein: ASRDRGGETQY